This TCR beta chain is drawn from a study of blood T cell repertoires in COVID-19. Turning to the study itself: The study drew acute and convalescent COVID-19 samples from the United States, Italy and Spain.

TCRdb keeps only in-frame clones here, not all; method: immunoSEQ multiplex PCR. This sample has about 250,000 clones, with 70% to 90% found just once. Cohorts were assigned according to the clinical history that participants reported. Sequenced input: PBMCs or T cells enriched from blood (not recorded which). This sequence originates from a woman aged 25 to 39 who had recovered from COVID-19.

The CDR3: CASSLGSGAYEQYF. The CDR3 DNA reads TGTGCCAGCAGCTTAGGGAGCGGAGCCTACGAGCAGTACTTC. J is TRBJ2-7 and V is TRBV13; maybe TRBD2 (5 bases). Germline V gives CDR1 PRHDT, CDR2 FYEKMQ (reference sequence). This CDR3 contains 14 residues. V dropped 0 bases and J dropped 2 bases, with 8 bases sitting between them.